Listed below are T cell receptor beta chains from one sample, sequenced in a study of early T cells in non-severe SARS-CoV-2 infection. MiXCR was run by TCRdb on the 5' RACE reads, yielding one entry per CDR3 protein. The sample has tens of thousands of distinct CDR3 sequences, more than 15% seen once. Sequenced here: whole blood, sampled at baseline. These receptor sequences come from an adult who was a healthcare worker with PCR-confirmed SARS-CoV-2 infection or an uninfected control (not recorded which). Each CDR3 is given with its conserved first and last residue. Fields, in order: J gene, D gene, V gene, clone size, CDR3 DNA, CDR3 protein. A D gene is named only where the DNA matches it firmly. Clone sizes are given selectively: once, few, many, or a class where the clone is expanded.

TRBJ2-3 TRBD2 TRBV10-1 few TGCGCCAGCAGTGAGTCGGGAGGGTCTAGCACAGATACGCAGTATTTT CASSESGGSSTDTQYF
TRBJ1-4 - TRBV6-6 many TGTGCCAGCGGACGGGTAGCTAATGAAAAACTGTTTTTT CASGRVANEKLFF
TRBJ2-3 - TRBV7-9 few TGTGCCAGCGGCAACACAGATACGCAGTATTTT CASGNTDTQYF
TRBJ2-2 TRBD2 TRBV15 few TGTGCCACCAGCAAACTAGCGGGGGACTCCACCGGGGAGCTGTTTTTT CATSKLAGDSTGELFF
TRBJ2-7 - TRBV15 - TGTGCCACCAGCACAGGGGGACTGGGCTCTTACGAGCAGTACTTC CATSTGGLGSYEQYF
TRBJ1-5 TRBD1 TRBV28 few TGTGCCAGCAGTGCGGGGGCGACAGGGAGCAATCAGCCCCAGCATTTT CASSAGATGSNQPQHF
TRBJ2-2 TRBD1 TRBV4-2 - TGTGCCAGCAGCCATACAGGGGGCTGGACCGGGGAGCTGTTTTTT CASSHTGGWTGELFF
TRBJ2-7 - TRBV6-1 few TGTGCCAGCAGTGTAGGCTACGAGCAGTACTTC CASSVGYEQYF
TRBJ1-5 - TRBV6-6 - TGTGCCAGCAGTTACGACTATAGCAATCAGCCCCAGCATTTT CASSYDYSNQPQHF
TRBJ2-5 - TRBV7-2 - TGTGCCAGCAGCTTGTCAAGGGGGAACCAAGAGACCCAGTACTTC CASSLSRGNQETQYF
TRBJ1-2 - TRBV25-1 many TGTGCCAGCAATGAAGGCTATGGCTACACCTTC CASNEGYGYTF
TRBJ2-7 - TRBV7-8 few TGTGCCAGCAGCTCGCTTGGTCTCGACTCCTACGAGCAGTACTTC CASSSLGLDSYEQYF
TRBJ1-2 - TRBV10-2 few TGCGCCAGCAGTGAGAGAGCTAACTATGGCTACACCTTC CASSERANYGYTF
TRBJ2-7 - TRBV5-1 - TGCGCCAGCAGCTCCCCGCAGATCTACGAGCAGTACTTC CASSSPQIYEQYF
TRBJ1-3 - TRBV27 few TGTGCCACCTACAGTTTTTCCGGAAACACCATATATTTT CATYSFSGNTIYF